This T cell receptor (beta chain) was sequenced during a study of coeliac disease. The repertoire was sequenced with immunoSEQ multiplex PCR; TCRdb's copy has only in-frame clones and lacks some. The table includes more than 6,000 clones, roughly two thirds detected once. CDR1 is SGHKS and CDR2 is YYEKEE in the germline V gene (reference sequence). The ends were cut back, 4 bases at V and 7 bases at J, with 21 bases in the middle. The CDR3 has 15 residues. Concerning this clone: Its antigen is as yet unknown.

Study-wide results and caveats: Lamina propria and intraepithelial cell fractions may contain each other's cells. Published gliadin-specific TRB sequences appeared in about 55% of the 18 coeliac samples, 1 of 6 controls. Active celiac intraepithelial and lamina propria samples had lower TRB and TRG clonality than control samples.

The sample consisted of lamina propria lymphocytes from the gut. The chain recombines TRBV5-5 with TRBJ2-7; tentatively, D is TRBD1 (6 bases). The source of this sequence is a woman between 18 and 29 years old with active celiac disease. The CDR3 DNA reads TGTGCCAGCAGCCCTCGACAGCCCGGCACAGGGGAGCAGTACTTC. This gives the protein CASSPRQPGTGEQYF.